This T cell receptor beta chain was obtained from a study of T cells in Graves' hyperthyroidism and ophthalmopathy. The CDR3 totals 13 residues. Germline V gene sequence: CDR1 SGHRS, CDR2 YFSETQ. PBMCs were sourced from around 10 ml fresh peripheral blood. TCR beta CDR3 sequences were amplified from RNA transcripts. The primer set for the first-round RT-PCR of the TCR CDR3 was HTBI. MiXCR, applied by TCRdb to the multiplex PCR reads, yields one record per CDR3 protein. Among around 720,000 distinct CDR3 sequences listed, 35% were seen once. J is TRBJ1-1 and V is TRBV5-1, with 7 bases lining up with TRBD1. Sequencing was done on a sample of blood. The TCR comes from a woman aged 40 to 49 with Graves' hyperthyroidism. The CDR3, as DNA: TGCCCAACAGGAGGGGGCCTGAACACTGAAGCTTTCTTT. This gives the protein CPTGGGLNTEAFF. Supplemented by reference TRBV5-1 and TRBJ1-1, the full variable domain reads KAGVTQTPRYLIKTRGQQVTLSCSPISGHRSVSWYQQTPGQGLQFLFEYFSETQRNKGNFPGRFSGRQFSNSRSEMNVSTLELGDSALYLCPTGGGLNTEAFFGQGTRLTVV.